Below, one T cell receptor beta chain is given with its context. The CDR3 totals 13 residues. J lost 12 bases, V lost 1 base, and 3 bases had no gene match. Germline V gene lookup returns CDR1 MGHRA and CDR2 YSYEKL. This specimen belongs to a study of blood T cell repertoires in COVID-19. Study-wide context: Sites across the United States, Italy and Spain contributed samples from acute and convalescent COVID-19. T cells, B-cell-depleted T cells, or PBMCs provided the cDNA or gDNA that served as material.

Assay used: immunoSEQ multiplex PCR; TCRdb lists only in-frame clones, some missing. The top ten hold around 6.3% of the sample, which has 100,000 to 150,000 clones, roughly 87% seen once. The sequence came from a man of 80 years or more with active or convalescent COVID-19. The specimen sequenced was peripheral blood. The chain is built from TRBV4-1 and TRBJ1-4; 9 nucleotides line up with TRBD1. CDR3 nucleotides: TGCGCCAGCAGCCAAGCCTGGACAGGGGAACTGTTTTTT. It codes for CASSQAWTGELFF.